This TCR beta chain was obtained from a study of STAT5B mutations in CD4+ large granular lymphocyte leukemia. Overall study results and limits: Patient CD4-sorted repertoires stayed more clonal than healthy ones after leukemic-clone removal.

After removal of 1 base from V and 8 bases from J, the junction contained 17 bases not matched to a gene. This CDR3 spans 19 amino acids. The germline V gene encodes CDR1 SGHTA and CDR2 FQGNSA. Worth noting for this clone: Its antigen remains unknown.

The table came from immunoSEQ multiplex PCR; TCRdb's copy has only in-frame clones and leaves some out. The sample consists of approximately 32,000 clones, 65% to 70% of them appearing once. The source of this sequence is a human donor in good health. The chain employs TRBV7-2 and TRBJ1-2; 12 bases agree with TRBD1. Material: CD4+ T cells from blood buffy coats. The CDR3 region has the DNA TGTGCCAGCAGCTTAGAAATTTCCGGGACAGGGGGCGCTATAGACGGCTACACCTTC. Its protein is CASSLEISGTGGAIDGYTF.